This T cell receptor beta chain was identified during a study of T cells in Graves' hyperthyroidism and ophthalmopathy (dated by TCRdb to between 2018 and 2021). A note on the overall study: Peripheral blood samples were taken at the time of initial diagnosis, prior to any treatment. A discovery cohort of about a hundred patients, approximately 45 with Graves' ophthalmopathy and 57 with stable Graves' hyperthyroidism, was used to find distinguishing TCR V-J signatures. Whether ophthalmopathy could be predicted prospectively was tested in an independent validation cohort made up of approximately 19 hyperthyroidism patients plus 17 patients who later progressed to ophthalmopathy. The roughly 91 discovery patients were randomly divided into training and test sets at a 7:3 ratio. In addition, the study compared T-cell repertoires in thyroid tissue and in blood from 6 or 7 Graves' hyperthyroidism patients. Following sampling, methimazole starting at 30 mg daily was given to hyperthyroidism patients, and high-dose intravenous methylprednisolone was given to ophthalmopathy patients. According to the paper, TCR Vbeta CDR3 sequencing was carried out on some 140 peripheral blood samples, which came from around 43 ophthalmopathy, around 74 hyperthyroidism and about 17 progressor patients.

Stable Graves' hyperthyroidism was defined as the absence of progression to ophthalmopathy over 18 months of follow-up. Hyperthyroidism patients were aged 18 to 65 years and newly diagnosed, with disease duration of less than 2 months. Any patient with an uncontrolled infection, another autoimmune disease, pregnancy or lactation was excluded. Diagnoses were established on the basis of clinical symptoms, serum thyroxine and TRAb, thyroid ultrasound, and orbital computed tomography. PBMCs were separated from around 9.1 ml of fresh peripheral blood using Ficoll-Paque density gradient centrifugation. Total RNA was extracted using Trizol reagent, and RNA quality was assessed on an Agilent 2100 Bioanalyzer. Taken from the germline V gene (reference sequence), the CDR1 and CDR2 loops are SEHNR and FQNEAQ. The germline ends are 17 bases apart after V is trimmed by 4 bases and J by 4 bases. Measured from the cysteine to the phenylalanine, the CDR3 is 16 residues long. Kept here is only the CDR3 DNA, which spans 48 bases and is read in frame from base 1.

On this clonotype itself: What this receptor recognizes is not known. Base-call qualities are not available, and no considerably larger clone is one nucleotide away.

Findings and caveats that apply to the study as a whole: Sample size was not statistically predetermined, and blinding of investigators to group allocation was not performed. Most expanded thyroid clonotypes (frequency above 0.001) were also detected in blood, a finding suggesting that blood repertoires may reflect thyroid immune responses. Ophthalmopathy was separated from stable hyperthyroidism by a 13 V-J signature model, with just over 85% sensitivity and about 81% specificity obtained in cross-validation and 80%/75% obtained in testing. During validation, the model predicted progression to ophthalmopathy a median of approximately 7 months ahead of onset, with around 71% sensitivity and 72.22% specificity.

The TCR beta CDR3 regions were amplified from the RNA transcripts. The TCR CDR3 was subjected to a first round of RT-PCR using the HTBI primer set and the Qiagen OneStep RT-PCR kit. The libraries were constructed in a second round of multiplex PCR and then size-selected and purified. Libraries were sequenced paired-end with 100 bp reads on an Illumina HiSeq2000. In the paper's pipeline: SOAPnuke was used to process the raw data, throwing out any read that contained adapters or uncalled bases, had a mean Phred below 15, or lacked an exact constant-primer or identifier match. High-quality paired reads were merged with COPE v1.2.5, and unique nucleotide sequences were defined as clonotypes. Clonotypes were aligned to IMGT TRBV, TRBD and TRBJ reference segments using MiTCR v1.1. The analysis included only V-J combinations with a frequency above 0.0001, which together covered 98% to 99.2% of the repertoires. The TCS score was defined as F50 (clonal expansion) divided by E x V (chaos), with BLOSUM62-based TCRdist calculated between CDR3 peptides within each V-J. Welch's t-statistics and random forest reduced fewer than 550 V-J features to 10 to 15, which were used in a naive Bayes classifier (R e1071). The Morisita-Horn index was used to measure how similar the thyroid and blood repertoires were. The public reads were reanalyzed by TCRdb: fastp trimming at Q25, MiXCR alignment, in-frame beta chains only. Every entry covers one CDR3 protein and lists the most common genes and DNA from its rows. What appears here as the V and J calls and clone size reflects TCRdb's work, not the paper's. The sample profile shows 750,000 to 900,000 distinct CDR3 sequences; 35% to 40% of them were found once. 7.5% to 9.5% of the sample is taken by the ten largest.

Rearrangement joined TRBV7-9 to TRBJ1-3, with no D gene named confidently. This sequence was found in a man between 18 and 35 years old with Graves' hyperthyroidism. The sample was blood. In nucleotides, the sequence is TGTGCCAGCAGCTATCGGGGAGGGCTTAGGGGAAACACCATATATTTT. This codes for CASSYRGGLRGNTIYF. Reference TRBV7-9 and TRBJ1-3 proteins supply the regions before and after the CDR3; the full variable domain is: DTGVSQNPRHKITKRGQNVTFRCDPISEHNRLYWYRQTLGQGPEFLTYFQNEAQLEKSRLLSDRFSAERPKGSFSTLEIQRTEQGDSAMYLCASSYRGGLRGNTIYFGEGSWLTVV.